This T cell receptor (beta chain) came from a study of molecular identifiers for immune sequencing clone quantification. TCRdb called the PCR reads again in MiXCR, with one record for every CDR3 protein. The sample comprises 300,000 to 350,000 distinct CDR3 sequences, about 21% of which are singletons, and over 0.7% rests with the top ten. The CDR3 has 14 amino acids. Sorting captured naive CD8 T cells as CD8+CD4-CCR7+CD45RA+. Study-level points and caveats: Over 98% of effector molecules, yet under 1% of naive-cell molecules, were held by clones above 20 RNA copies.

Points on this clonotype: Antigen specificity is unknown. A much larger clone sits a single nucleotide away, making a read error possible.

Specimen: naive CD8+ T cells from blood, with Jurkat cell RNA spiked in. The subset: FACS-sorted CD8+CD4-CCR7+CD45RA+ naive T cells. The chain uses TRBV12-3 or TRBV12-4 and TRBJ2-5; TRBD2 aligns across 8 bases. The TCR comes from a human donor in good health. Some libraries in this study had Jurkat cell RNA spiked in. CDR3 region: CASSFTSGTGTQHF. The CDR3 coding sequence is TGTGCCAGCAGTTTTACTAGCGGCACAGGGACCCAGCACTTC.